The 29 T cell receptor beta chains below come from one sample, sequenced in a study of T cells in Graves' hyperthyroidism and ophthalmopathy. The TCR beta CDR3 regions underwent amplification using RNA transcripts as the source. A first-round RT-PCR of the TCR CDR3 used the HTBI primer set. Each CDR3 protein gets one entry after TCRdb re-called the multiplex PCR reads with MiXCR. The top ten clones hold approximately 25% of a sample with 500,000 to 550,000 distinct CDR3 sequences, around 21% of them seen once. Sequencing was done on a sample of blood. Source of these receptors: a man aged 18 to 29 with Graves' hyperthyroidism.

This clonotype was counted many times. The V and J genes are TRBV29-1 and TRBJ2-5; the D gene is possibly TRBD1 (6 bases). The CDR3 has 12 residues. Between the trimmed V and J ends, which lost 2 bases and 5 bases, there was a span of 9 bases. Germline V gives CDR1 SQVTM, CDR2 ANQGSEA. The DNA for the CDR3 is TGCAGCGTTGAAAGGGGGATCGAGACCCAGTACTTC. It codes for CSVERGIETQYF.

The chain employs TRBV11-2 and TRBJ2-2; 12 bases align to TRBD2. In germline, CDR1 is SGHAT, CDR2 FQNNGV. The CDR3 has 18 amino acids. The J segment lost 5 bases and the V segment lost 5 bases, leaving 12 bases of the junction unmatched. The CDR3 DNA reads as TGTGCCAGCAGCCAATTACGGTTGACTAGCGGGAGAACCGGGGAGCTGTTTTTT. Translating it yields CASSQLRLTSGRTGELFF.

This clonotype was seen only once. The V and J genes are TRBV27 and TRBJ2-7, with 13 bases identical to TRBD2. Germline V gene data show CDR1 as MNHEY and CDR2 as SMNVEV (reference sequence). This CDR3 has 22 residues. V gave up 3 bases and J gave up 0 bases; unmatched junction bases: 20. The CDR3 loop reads CASSFGVSRPGLAGPSSYEQYF. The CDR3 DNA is TGTGCCAGCAGTTTTGGTGTCAGCCGTCCGGGACTAGCGGGGCCCAGCTCCTACGAGCAGTACTTC.

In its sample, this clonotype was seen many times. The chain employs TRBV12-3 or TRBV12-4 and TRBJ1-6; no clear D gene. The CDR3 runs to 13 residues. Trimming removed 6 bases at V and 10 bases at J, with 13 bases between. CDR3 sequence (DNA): TGTGCCAGCAGACCCGGGAACAACTCACCCCTCCACTTT. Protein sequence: CASRPGNNSPLHF.

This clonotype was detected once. CDR3 coding DNA: TGTGCCAGCAGTTTAGAGGGGGGTTCGGGCTACGAGCAGTACTTC. Its translation is CASSLEGGSGYEQYF. The J gene is TRBJ2-7, the V gene TRBV6-5, with D perhaps being TRBD1 or TRBD2 (6 bases each). Germline CDR1 MNHEY, CDR2 SVGAGI. The V and J ends lost 4 bases and 3 bases respectively, with 16 bases between them. The CDR3 is made up of 15 amino acids.

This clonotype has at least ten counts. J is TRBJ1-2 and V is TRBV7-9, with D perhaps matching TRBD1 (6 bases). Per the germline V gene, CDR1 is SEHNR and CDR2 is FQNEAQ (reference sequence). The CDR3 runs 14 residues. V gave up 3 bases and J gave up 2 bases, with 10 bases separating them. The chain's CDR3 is CASSFGQGNYGYTF. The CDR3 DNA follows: TGTGCCAGCAGCTTCGGGCAGGGGAACTATGGCTACACCTTC.

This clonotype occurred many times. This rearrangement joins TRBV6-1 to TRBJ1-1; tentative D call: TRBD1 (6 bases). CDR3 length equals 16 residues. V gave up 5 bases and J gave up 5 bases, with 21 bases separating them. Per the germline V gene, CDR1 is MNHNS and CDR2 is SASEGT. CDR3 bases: TGTGCCAGCAGTCCCCTTAGCGTCGGGGGGCGAACTGAAGCTTTCTTT. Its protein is CASSPLSVGGRTEAFF.

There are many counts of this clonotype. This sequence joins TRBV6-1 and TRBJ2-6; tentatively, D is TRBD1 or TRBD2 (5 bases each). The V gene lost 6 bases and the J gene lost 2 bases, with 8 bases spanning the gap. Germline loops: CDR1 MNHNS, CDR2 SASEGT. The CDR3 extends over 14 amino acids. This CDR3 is CASSGTTGANVLTF. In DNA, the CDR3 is TGTGCCAGCAGCGGGACGACTGGGGCCAACGTCCTGACTTTC.

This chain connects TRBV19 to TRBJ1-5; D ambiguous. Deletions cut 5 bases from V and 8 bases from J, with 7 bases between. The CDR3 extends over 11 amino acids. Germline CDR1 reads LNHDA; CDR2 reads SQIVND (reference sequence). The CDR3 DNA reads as TGTGCCAGTAGTGGCCCAGAGCCCCAGCATTTT. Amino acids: CASSGPEPQHF.

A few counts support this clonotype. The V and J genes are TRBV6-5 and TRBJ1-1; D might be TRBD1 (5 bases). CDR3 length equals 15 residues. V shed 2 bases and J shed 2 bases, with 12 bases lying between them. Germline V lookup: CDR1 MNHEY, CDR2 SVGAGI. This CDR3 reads CASSYAGRANTEAFF. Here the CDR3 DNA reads TGTGCCAGCAGTTACGCAGGCAGGGCAAACACTGAAGCTTTCTTT.

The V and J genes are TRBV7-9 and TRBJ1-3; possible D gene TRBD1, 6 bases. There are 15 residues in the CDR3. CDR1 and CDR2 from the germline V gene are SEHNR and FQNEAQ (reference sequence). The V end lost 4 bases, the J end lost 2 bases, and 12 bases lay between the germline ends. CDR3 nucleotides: TGTGCCAGCAGCTACGACGGGGGGCCTGGAAACACCATATATTTT. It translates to CASSYDGGPGNTIYF.

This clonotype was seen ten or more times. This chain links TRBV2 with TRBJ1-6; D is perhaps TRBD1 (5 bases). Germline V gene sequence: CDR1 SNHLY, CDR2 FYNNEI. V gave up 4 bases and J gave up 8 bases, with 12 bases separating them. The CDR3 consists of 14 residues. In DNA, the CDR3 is TGTGCCAGCAGTGTCCAGGGAAACGATTCACCCCTCCACTTT. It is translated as CASSVQGNDSPLHF.

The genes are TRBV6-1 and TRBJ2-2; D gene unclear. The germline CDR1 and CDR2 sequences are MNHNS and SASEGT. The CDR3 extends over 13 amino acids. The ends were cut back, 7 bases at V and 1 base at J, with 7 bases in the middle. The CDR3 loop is CASNVRNTGELFF. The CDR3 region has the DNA TGTGCCAGCAACGTTAGGAACACCGGGGAGCTGTTTTTT.

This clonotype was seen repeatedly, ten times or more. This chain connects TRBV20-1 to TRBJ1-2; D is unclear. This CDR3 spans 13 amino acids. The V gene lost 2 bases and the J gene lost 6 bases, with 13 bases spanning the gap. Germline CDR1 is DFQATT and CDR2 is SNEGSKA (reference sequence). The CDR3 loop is CSARIRRLDGYTF. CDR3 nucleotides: TGCAGTGCTAGAATCCGCAGGCTTGATGGCTACACCTTC.

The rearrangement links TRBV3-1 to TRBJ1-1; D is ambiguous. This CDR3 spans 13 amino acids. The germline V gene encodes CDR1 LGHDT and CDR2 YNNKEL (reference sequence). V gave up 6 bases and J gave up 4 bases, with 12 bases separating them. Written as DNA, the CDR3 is TGTGCCAGCAGTAAACGAGGGAGCACTGAAGCTTTCTTT. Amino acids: CASSKRGSTEAFF.

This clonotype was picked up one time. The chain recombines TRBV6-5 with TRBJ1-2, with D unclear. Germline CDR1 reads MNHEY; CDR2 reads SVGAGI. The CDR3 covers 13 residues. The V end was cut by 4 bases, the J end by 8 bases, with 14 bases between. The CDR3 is CASSLSTGLGYTF. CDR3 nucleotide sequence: TGTGCCAGCAGTTTATCGACCGGGCTCGGCTACACCTTC.

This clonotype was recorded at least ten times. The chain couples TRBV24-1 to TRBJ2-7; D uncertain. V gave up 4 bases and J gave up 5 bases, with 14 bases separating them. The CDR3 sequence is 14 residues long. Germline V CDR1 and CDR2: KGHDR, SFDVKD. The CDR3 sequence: CATSDPAIGDEQYF. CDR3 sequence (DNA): TGTGCCACCAGTGACCCCGCTATTGGAGACGAGCAGTACTTC.

CDR3 in DNA: TGTGCCAGCAGATTGACAGGGGCAGGCTACACCTTC. Encoded protein: CASRLTGAGYTF. The chain carries TRBV28 and TRBJ1-2; 8 bases line up with TRBD1. CDR3 size: 12 residues. Germline V gene data show CDR1 as MDHEN and CDR2 as SYDVKM. The trim removed 6 bases at V and 8 bases at J, leaving 5 bases unmatched.

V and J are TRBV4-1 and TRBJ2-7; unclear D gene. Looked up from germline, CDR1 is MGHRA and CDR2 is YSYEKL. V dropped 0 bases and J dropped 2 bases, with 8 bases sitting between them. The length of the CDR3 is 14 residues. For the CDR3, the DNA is TGCGCCAGCAGCCAAGAAATGTACACCTACGAGCAGTACTTC. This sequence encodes CASSQEMYTYEQYF.

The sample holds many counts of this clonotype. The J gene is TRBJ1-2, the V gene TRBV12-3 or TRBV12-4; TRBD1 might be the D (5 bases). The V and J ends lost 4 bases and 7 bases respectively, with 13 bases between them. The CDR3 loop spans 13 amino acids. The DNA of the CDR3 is TGTGCCAGCAGTTCTAGGGGCCCTGGTGGCTACACCTTC. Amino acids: CASSSRGPGGYTF.

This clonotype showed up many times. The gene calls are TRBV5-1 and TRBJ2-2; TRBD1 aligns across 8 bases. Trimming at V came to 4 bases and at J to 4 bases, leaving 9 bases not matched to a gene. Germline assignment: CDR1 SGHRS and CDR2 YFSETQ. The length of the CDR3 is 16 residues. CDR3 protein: CASSPTGVGGTGELFF. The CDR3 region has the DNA TGCGCCAGCAGCCCGACAGGGGTTGGGGGCACCGGGGAGCTGTTTTTT.

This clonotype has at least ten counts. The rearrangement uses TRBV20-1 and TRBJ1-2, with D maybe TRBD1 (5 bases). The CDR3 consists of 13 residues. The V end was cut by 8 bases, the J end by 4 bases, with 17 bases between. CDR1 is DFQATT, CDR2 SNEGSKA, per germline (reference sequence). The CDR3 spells CSMSPARGYGYTF. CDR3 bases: TGCAGTATGTCTCCGGCAAGGGGCTATGGCTACACCTTC.

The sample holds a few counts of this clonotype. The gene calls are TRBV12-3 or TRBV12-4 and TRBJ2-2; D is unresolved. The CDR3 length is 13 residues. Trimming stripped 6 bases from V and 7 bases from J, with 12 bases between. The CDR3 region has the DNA TGTGCCAGCAGCCCCGCCGGCATCGGGGAGCTGTTTTTT. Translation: CASSPAGIGELFF.

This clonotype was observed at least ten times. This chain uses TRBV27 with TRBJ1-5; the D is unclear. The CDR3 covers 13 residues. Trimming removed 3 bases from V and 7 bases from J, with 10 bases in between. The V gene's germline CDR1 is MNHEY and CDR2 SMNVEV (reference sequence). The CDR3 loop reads CASSFGVRQPQHF. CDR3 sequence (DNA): TGTGCCAGCAGTTTTGGGGTACGACAGCCCCAGCATTTT.

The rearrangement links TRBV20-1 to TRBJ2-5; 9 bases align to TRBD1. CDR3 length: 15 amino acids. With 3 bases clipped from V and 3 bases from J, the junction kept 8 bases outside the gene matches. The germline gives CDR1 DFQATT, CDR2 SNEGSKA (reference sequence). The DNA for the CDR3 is TGCAGTGCTAGCGCAACGGGACAGGGTGAAGAGACCCAGTACTTC. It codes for CSASATGQGEETQYF.

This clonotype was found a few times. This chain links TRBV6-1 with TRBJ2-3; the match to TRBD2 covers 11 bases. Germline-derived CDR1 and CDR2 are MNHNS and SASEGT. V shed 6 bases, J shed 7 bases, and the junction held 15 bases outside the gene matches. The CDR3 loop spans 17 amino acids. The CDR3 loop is CASRRSPTSGGMNTQYF. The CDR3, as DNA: TGTGCCAGCAGACGAAGCCCAACTAGCGGGGGTATGAATACGCAGTATTTT.

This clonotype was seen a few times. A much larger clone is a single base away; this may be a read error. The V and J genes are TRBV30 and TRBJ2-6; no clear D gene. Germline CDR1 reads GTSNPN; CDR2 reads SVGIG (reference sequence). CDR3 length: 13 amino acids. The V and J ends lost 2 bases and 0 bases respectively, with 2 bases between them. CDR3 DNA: TGTGCCTGGAGTCCCTCTGGGGCCAACGTCCTGACTTTC. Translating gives CAWSPSGANVLTF.

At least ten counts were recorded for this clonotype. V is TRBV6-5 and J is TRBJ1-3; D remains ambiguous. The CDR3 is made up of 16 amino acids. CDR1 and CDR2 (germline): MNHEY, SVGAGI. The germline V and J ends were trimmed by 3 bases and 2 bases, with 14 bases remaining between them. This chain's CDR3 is CASSYLKTSTGNTIYF. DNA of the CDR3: TGTGCCAGCAGTTATTTGAAGACCTCAACTGGAAACACCATATATTTT.

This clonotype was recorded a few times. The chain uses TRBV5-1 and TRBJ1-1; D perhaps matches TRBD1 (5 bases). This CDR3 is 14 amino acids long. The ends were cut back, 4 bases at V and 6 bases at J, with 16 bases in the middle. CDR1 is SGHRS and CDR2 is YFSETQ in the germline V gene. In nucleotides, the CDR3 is TGCGCCAGCAGCCCCGGGACCTTAGGGGCTGAAGCTTTCTTT. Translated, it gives CASSPGTLGAEAFF.